A single sample is the source of the 2 T cell receptor beta chains below, sequenced in a study of CD8 T cells in Susac syndrome. When the RNA was reverse transcribed, random hexamers were used with an input of 0.5 to 1 ug. In TCRdb, the immunoSEQ multiplex PCR reads were re-called with MiXCR into one record per CDR3 protein. This sample has 95,000 to 150,000 distinct CDR3 sequences, with over 90% found just once. The sample was CD8+ T cells from PBMCs. All receptors derive from a human donor with Susac syndrome.

The chain's CDR3 is CATSDLPHAEQFF. In nucleotides, the CDR3 is TGTGCCACCAGTGATTTGCCCCACGCTGAGCAGTTCTTC. V gene TRBV24-1 combines with J gene TRBJ2-1; no firm D call. The CDR3 sequence is 13 residues long. V shed 0 bases and J shed 9 bases, with 8 bases lying between them. From germline, CDR1 is KGHDR and CDR2 SFDVKD.

The chain joins TRBV25-1 to TRBJ2-1; TRBD1 aligns across 8 bases. There are 13 residues in the CDR3. V lost 8 bases to trimming and J lost 6 bases; unmatched junction nucleotides: 6. Per the germline V gene, CDR1 is MGHDK and CDR2 is SYGVNS. CDR3 nucleotide sequence: TGTGCCAGCGCAGACAGGGGTAGCAATGAGCAGTTCTTC. It encodes CASADRGSNEQFF. Full variable domain (rest looked up from reference TRBV25-1 and TRBJ2-1): EADIYQTPRYLVIGTGKKITLECSQTMGHDKMYWYQQDPGMELHLIHYSYGVNSTEKGDLSSESTVSRIRTEHFPLTLESARPSHTSQYLCASADRGSNEQFFGPGTRLTVL.